These 17 T cell receptor beta chains came from one sample sequenced in a study of OX40 agonist ivuxolimab in advanced cancers. Data came from immunoSEQ multiplex PCR; TCRdb stores just in-frame clones and leaves some out. The top ten hold 0.6% to 0.9% of the sample, which has under 100,000 clones, roughly 90% seen once. Here the sequenced sample was CD4+ or CD8+ T cells sorted from blood, taken in a trial of the OX40 agonist ivuxolimab. The receptor source for this set is an adult with an advanced solid tumor such as melanoma, head and neck, liver or kidney cancer.

The J gene is TRBJ2-1, the V gene TRBV29-1; 7 nucleotides agree with TRBD1. CDR1 is SQVTM and CDR2 is ANQGSEA in the germline V gene. The CDR3 has 14 amino acids. After removal of 4 bases from V and 0 bases from J, the junction contained 3 bases not matched to a gene. The CDR3 spells CSVAPGGSYNEQFF. The CDR3 DNA follows: TGCAGCGTTGCGCCAGGGGGCTCCTACAATGAGCAGTTCTTC.

The chain joins TRBV19 to TRBJ1-6, with D tentatively TRBD1 (5 bases). The germline V gene has CDR1 LNHDA and CDR2 SQIVND (reference sequence). The CDR3 sequence is 14 residues long. Deletions cut 7 bases from V and 6 bases from J, with 13 bases between. The CDR3 DNA is TGTGCCAGTACAATGGGGGAGGTTAATTCACCCCTCCACTTT. This codes for CASTMGEVNSPLHF.

This chain uses TRBV7-9 with TRBJ2-1; the match to TRBD1 covers 9 bases. V lost 4 bases and J lost 3; bases outside the gene matches: 10. CDR3 size: 17 residues. From germline, CDR1 is SEHNR and CDR2 FQNEAQ (reference sequence). The CDR3 DNA reads TGTGCCAGCAGCTCCACAATACCGGGACAGGGCTACAATGAGCAGTTCTTC. As protein: CASSSTIPGQGYNEQFF.

The chain couples TRBV30 to TRBJ1-3; the D is unclear. Trimming took 1 base from V and 0 from J, leaving 7 bases between them. Looked up from germline, CDR1 is GTSNPN and CDR2 is SVGIG (reference sequence). CDR3 length equals 14 residues. The CDR3 DNA sequence: TGTGCCTGGAGTGCCTCAAACTCTGGAAACACCATATATTTT. Translation: CAWSASNSGNTIYF.

The V and J genes are TRBV18 and TRBJ2-7; no reliable D call. V was pared by 3 bases and J by 2 bases, with 11 bases between. This CDR3 has 14 amino acids. Germline CDR1 is KGHSH and CDR2 is LQKENI. In DNA, the CDR3 is TGTGCCAGCTCACCGAAGGGATCTCCCTACGAGCAGTACTTC. Residues: CASSPKGSPYEQYF.

This rearrangement joins TRBV19 to TRBJ1-5; 8 positions match TRBD1. The J segment lost 2 bases and the V segment lost 3 bases, leaving 6 bases of the junction unmatched. Germline V gives CDR1 LNHDA, CDR2 SQIVND (reference sequence). The CDR3 contains 16 residues. The CDR3 DNA reads as TGTGCCAGTAGTATTGCAGGGGGCGGAGGCAATCAGCCCCAGCATTTT. It encodes CASSIAGGGGNQPQHF.

V gene TRBV7-2 combines with J gene TRBJ2-5; D is unclear. V lost 3 bases and J 4 bases, leaving 3 bases between the germline ends. The CDR3 runs 11 residues. Looked up from germline, CDR1 is SGHTA and CDR2 is FQGNSA. CDR3 region: CASSLIETQYF. CDR3 nucleotides: TGTGCCAGCAGCTTGATAGAGACCCAGTACTTC.

Turning to this clone: At one end, the junction sequence differs from germline, possibly due to a read error. V gene TRBV6-5 combines with J gene TRBJ1-4; 11 nucleotides align to TRBD1. Germline lookup yields CDR1 MNHEY and CDR2 SVGAGI. The CDR3 sequence is 15 residues long. For the CDR3, the DNA is TGTGCCAGCAGATACTCTACTGGGACAGGGGGAAAACTGTTTTTT. It specifies CASRYSTGTGGKLFF.

The chain recombines TRBV19 with TRBJ1-1, with 7 positions matching TRBD1. The CDR3 contains 14 residues. V was pared by 4 bases and J by 1 base, with 3 bases of the junction left unmatched. The germline CDR1 and CDR2 sequences are LNHDA and SQIVND (reference sequence). The CDR3 region is CASSRGQTNTEAFF. CDR3 DNA sequence: TGTGCCAGTAGTAGGGGACAGACGAACACTGAAGCTTTCTTT.

V is TRBV11-2 and J is TRBJ1-2; D gene unclear. The germline V gene has CDR1 SGHAT and CDR2 FQNNGV. The CDR3 has 13 amino acids. Trimming cost V 4 bases and J 5 bases, with 11 bases left between them. As DNA, the CDR3 is TGTGCCAGCAGCTCTAGAGGTCCGTATGGCTACACCTTC. Amino acid sequence: CASSSRGPYGYTF. The full variable domain, rest sourced from reference TRBV11-2 and TRBJ1-2, is EAGVAQSPRYKIIEKRQSVAFWCNPISGHATLYWYQQILGQGPKLLIQFQNNGVVDDSQLPKDRFSAERLKGVDSTLKIQPAKLEDSAVYLCASSSRGPYGYTFGSGTRLTVV.

This chain links TRBV4-3 with TRBJ1-4; D not resolved. Trimming took 1 base from V and 3 from J, leaving 6 bases between them. Germline-derived CDR1 and CDR2 are LGHNA and YSLEER. This CDR3 is 14 amino acids long. CDR3 DNA sequence: TGCGCCAGCAGCCAAGGGGTTGCTAATGAAAAACTGTTTTTT. Amino acid sequence: CASSQGVANEKLFF.

This sequence joins TRBV28 and TRBJ1-1; 7 positions agree with TRBD1. After removal of 6 bases from V and 2 bases from J, the junction contained 9 bases not matched to a gene. In germline, CDR1 is MDHEN, CDR2 SYDVKM. This CDR3 contains 15 residues. This CDR3 is CASRPRQGANTEAFF. CDR3 sequence (DNA): TGTGCCAGCAGGCCCCGACAGGGAGCTAACACTGAAGCTTTCTTT.

This chain links TRBV4-1 with TRBJ2-1; D is unresolved. This CDR3 spans 14 amino acids. The germline gives CDR1 MGHRA, CDR2 YSYEKL. Trimming removed 1 base from V and 5 bases from J, with 9 bases in between. Here the CDR3 reads CASSQGLFNNEQFF. The CDR3 bases are TGCGCCAGCAGCCAAGGCCTATTCAACAATGAGCAGTTCTTC.

The CDR3 region is CASSQAGAGVYGYTF. The CDR3 DNA sequence: TGCGCCAGCAGCCAAGCGGGGGCAGGGGTCTATGGCTACACCTTC. The gene calls are TRBV4-3 and TRBJ1-2, with D tentatively TRBD1 (6 bases). Germline lookup yields CDR1 LGHNA and CDR2 YSLEER. This CDR3 comprises 15 residues. The germline V and J ends were trimmed by 1 base and 4 bases, with 13 bases remaining between them.

In its sample, this clone was seen once. The chain carries TRBV28 and TRBJ2-1; 13 nucleotides match TRBD2. Germline V gives CDR1 MDHEN, CDR2 SYDVKM. V lost 5 bases, J lost 9 bases, and 13 bases stayed unmatched. This CDR3 has 17 amino acids. CDR3 in DNA: TGTGCCAGCAGTCCGCCCCTATGGACTAGCGGGGGAATTGAGCAGTTCTTC. Amino acids: CASSPPLWTSGGIEQFF. Variable domain in full (rest from reference TRBV28 and TRBJ2-1): DVKVTQSSRYLVKRTGEKVFLECVQDMDHENMFWYRQDPGLGLRLIYFSYDVKMKEKGDIPEGYSVSREKKERFSLILESASTNQTSMYLCASSPPLWTSGGIEQFFGPGTRLTVL.

The chain couples TRBV29-1 to TRBJ1-1; tentatively, D is TRBD1 (5 bases). Trimming removed 7 bases from V and 1 base from J, with 10 bases in between. CDR3 length: 12 amino acids. Germline CDR1 is SQVTM and CDR2 is ANQGSEA. Here the CDR3 reads CSDRQRNTEAFF. The CDR3 region has the DNA TGCAGCGATCGACAGAGGAACACTGAAGCTTTCTTT.

In this sample, this clone turned up once. V is TRBV7-2 and J is TRBJ2-7, with a possible D match to TRBD1 (6 bases). CDR1 is SGHTA and CDR2 is FQGNSA in the germline V gene. The V end lost 3 bases, the J end lost 3 bases, and 21 bases lay between the germline ends. The length of the CDR3 is 17 residues. As DNA, the CDR3 is TGTGCCAGCAGCTTTCGACAGTCCTCACTAGGGGGCTACGAGCAGTACTTC. Its protein is CASSFRQSSLGGYEQYF.